This TCR beta chain comes out of a study of Graves' ophthalmopathy and Graves' hyperthyroidism. Study background: Being free of ophthalmopathy for 18 months of follow-up defined stable hyperthyroidism. Findings and limits, study-wide: Built on 13 signatures, a model told ophthalmopathy apart from stable hyperthyroidism with around 90% sensitivity and under 83% specificity.

A remark on this clonotype: Its antigen is unidentified.

Certain patients, namely those with other autoimmune diseases, uncontrolled infections, pregnancy or lactation, were excluded. Diagnoses were established from clinical symptoms, serum thyroxine, TRAb, thyroid ultrasound and orbital computed tomography. Amplifying from RNA transcripts, the study obtained TCR beta CDR3 regions. HTBI primers were used in a first-round RT-PCR, which preceded a second-round multiplex PCR. TCRdb redid the calling of the multiplex PCR reads with MiXCR, one entry per CDR3 protein. The sample has roughly 1.1 million distinct CDR3 sequences, 35% to 40% seen once. Germline V CDR1 and CDR2: SGHTA, FQGNSA. Trimming removed 7 bases at V and 4 bases at J, with 16 bases between. CDR3 size: 15 residues.

The sample was peripheral blood or thyroid tissue (not recorded which). This chain connects TRBV7-2 to TRBJ2-2, with D tentatively TRBD1 or TRBD2 (6 bases each). The receptor was derived from an adult man with Graves' hyperthyroidism. The CDR3 nucleotides are TGTGCCAGCACTTTGGGGGGCCGCATCACCGGGGAGCTGTTTTTT. This translates into CASTLGGRITGELFF.